This record concerns one TCR beta chain sequence. Its specificity is unknown. The V gene's germline CDR1 is SGHAT and CDR2 FQNNGV. Trimming removed 2 bases from V and 8 bases from J, with 9 bases in between. The CDR3 sequence is 13 residues long. The entry originates in a study of beta chain features in type 1 diabetes. Broader study findings: In comparison with healthy donors, patients had naive, central memory and Treg TCRB repertoires that appeared more similar. All four CD4+ subsets from Type 1 diabetes patients carried moderately but significantly shorter TCRB CDR3s. Researchers cautioned that cDNA sequencing could over-represent cells with high TCR expression.

What was sequenced were expressed TCRB transcripts, since all of the isolated RNA had been reverse transcribed. Data came from immunoSEQ multiplex PCR; TCRdb stores just in-frame clones and leaves some out. The sample has around 340,000 clones, around a fifth seen once; the top ten hold approximately 0.041%. The origin of this receptor is a woman aged 18-29 years in good health. The chain links TRBV11-2 to TRBJ1-4; no clear D. What was sequenced was naive CD4+ T cells from blood. DNA of the CDR3: TGTGCCAGCAGCTTAATGAGGGAGGAAAAACTGTTTTTT. Translated, it gives CASSLMREEKLFF.